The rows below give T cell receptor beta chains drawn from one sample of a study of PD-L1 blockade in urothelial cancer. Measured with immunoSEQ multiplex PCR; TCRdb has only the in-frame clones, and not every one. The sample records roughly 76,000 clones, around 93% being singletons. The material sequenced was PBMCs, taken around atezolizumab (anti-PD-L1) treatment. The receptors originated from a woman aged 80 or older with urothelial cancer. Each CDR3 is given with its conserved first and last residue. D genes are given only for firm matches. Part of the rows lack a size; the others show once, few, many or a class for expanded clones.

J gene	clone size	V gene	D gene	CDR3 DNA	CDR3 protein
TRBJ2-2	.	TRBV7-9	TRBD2	TGTGCCAGCAGCCGTCCCGGGACTAGCGGGAGGGCCGGAGGGGAGCTGTTTTTT	CASSRPGTSGRAGGELFF
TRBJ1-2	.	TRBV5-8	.	TGTGCCAGCAGCCGGCGGGATAAGAAATATGGCTACACCTTC	CASSRRDKKYGYTF
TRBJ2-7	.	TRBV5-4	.	TGTGCCAGCAGCTTGGTGGGCGGGGACGAGCAGTACTTC	CASSLVGGDEQYF
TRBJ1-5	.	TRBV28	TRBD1	TGTGCCAGCAACATCCGAAGGACAGGGGGATCGAATCAGCCCCAGCATTTT	CASNIRRTGGSNQPQHF
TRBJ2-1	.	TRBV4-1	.	TGCGCCAGCAGCGTCGGACGCAGAGCGGATGAGCAGTTCTTC	CASSVGRRADEQFF
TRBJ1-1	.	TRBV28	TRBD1	TGTGCCAGCAGAGGACAGACAGGGTCGGGCACTGAAGCTTTCTTT	CASRGQTGSGTEAFF
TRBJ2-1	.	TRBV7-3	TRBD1	TGCCCCCCTAGCATCGGGACAGGGGTTCTCAATGAGCAGTTCTTC	CPPSIGTGVLNEQFF
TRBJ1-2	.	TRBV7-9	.	TGTGCCAGCAGCTTGCTGCAGGGAGGGTTGAGGGCCAACTATGGCTACACCTTC	CASSLLQGGLRANYGYTF
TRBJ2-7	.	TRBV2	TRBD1	TGTGCCTCCAGACAGGGGGCCGGATGGGAGCAGTACTTC	CASRQGAGWEQYF
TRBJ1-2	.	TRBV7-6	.	TGTGCCAGCAGCTCCCCGGGGGACTATGGCTACACCTTC	CASSSPGDYGYTF
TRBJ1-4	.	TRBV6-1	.	TGTGCCAGCAGTAGTAGAAGGGCGGGAAATGAAAAACTGTTTTTT	CASSSRRAGNEKLFF
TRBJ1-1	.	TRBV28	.	TGTGCCAGCAACCAATTTCCCCCGGGGAAGAACACTGAAGCTTTCTTT	CASNQFPPGKNTEAFF
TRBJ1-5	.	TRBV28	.	TGTGCCAGCAGGCAGGCATATCAGCCCCAGCATTTT	CASRQAYQPQHF
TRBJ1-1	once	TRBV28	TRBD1	TGTGCCAGCAGTTTCCAACGGGACAGGGGCAAAGCTTTCTTT	CASSFQRDRGKAFF
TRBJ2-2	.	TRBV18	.	TGTGCCAGCTCACGAAGCGGAGCCGACACCGGGGAGCTGTTTTTT	CASSRSGADTGELFF
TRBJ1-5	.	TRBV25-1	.	TGTGCCAGCAGCCAAACAGGGTTCAATCAGCCCCAGCATTTT	CASSQTGFNQPQHF
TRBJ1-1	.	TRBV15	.	TGTGCCACCAGCAGAGATCACTTCGGGGAAGCTTTCTTT	CATSRDHFGEAFF
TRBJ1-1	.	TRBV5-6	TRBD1	TGTGCCAGCAGCTTGAGGCAGGGGGCTGAAGCTTTCTTT	CASSLRQGAEAFF
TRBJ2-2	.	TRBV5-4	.	TGTGCCAGCAGCCAAACCGGGGAGCTGTTTTTT	CASSQTGELFF
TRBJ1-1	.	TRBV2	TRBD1	TGTGCCAGCAGTGAGAGAAGGGGGCTGCGCACTGAAGCTTTCTTT	CASSERRGLRTEAFF
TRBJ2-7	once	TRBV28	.	TGTGCCAGCAGTTTAAGAGTCCTCTCCTACGAGCAGTACTTC	CASSLRVLSYEQYF
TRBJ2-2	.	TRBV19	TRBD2	TGTGCCAGTAGAGACCTCGGGGGGGCCGGGGAGCTGTTTTTT	CASRDLGGAGELFF
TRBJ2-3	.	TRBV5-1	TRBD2	TGCGCCAGCAGCTTGGAGGGACTAGTTGGCACAGATACGCAGTATTTT	CASSLEGLVGTDTQYF
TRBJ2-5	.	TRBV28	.	TGTGCCAGCAGTTTATGGGGAGCGGTACAAGAGACCCAGTACTTC	CASSLWGAVQETQYF
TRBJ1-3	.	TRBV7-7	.	TGTGCCAGCAGCGGGGGAGGTGGAAACACCATATATTTT	CASSGGGGNTIYF
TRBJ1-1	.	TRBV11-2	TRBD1	TGTGCCAGCAGCCAGGACAGGGCTAGTGAAGCTTTCTTT	CASSQDRASEAFF
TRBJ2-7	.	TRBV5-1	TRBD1	TGCGCCAGCAGCTTGGCGGGACAGGCCCCCGACGAGCAGTACTTC	CASSLAGQAPDEQYF
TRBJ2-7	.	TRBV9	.	TGTGCCAGCAGCGTTAGCTTGGTTGGCGAGCAGTACTTC	CASSVSLVGEQYF
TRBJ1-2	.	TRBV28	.	TGTGCCAGCAGTTTGGGTGGACAGACCTATGGCTACACCTTC	CASSLGGQTYGYTF
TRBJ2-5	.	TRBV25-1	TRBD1	TGTGCCAGCAGTGATGGACAGGGGGGGACATCGACCCAGTACTTC	CASSDGQGGTSTQYF
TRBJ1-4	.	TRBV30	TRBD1	TGTGCCTGGACCCCGGGACAGGGGGAATTTGAAAAACTGTTTTTT	CAWTPGQGEFEKLFF
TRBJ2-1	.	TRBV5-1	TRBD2	TGCGCCAGCTCCCTAAGGACTAGCGGGACGGGTGAGCAGTTCTTC	CASSLRTSGTGEQFF
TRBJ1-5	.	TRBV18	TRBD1	TGTGCCAGCTCACCTTCCGGCAGCGCAGGGGGTCAGCCCCAGCATTTT	CASSPSGSAGGQPQHF
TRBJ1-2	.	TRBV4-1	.	TGCGCCAGCAGCACACACGGGGCCGGGGGATACTATGGCTACACCTTC	CASSTHGAGGYYGYTF
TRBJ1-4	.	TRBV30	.	TGTGCCTGGAGTGGTGGACAGCGAGGGGAAAAACTGTTTTTT	CAWSGGQRGEKLFF
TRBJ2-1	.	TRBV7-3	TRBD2	TGTGCCAGCAGCCAAACTAGCGGTACCTACAATGAGCAGTTCTTC	CASSQTSGTYNEQFF
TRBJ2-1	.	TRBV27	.	TGTGCCAGCAGTTTATCGGGGGGACCAACACTCCATACCTACAATGAGCAGTTCTTC	CASSLSGGPTLHTYNEQFF
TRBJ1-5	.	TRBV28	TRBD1	TGTGCCAGCAGTACCCGGGACAGGCAGTTTAGCAATCAGCCCCAGCATTTT	CASSTRDRQFSNQPQHF
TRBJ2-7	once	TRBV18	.	TGTGCCAGCTCACGTACCTACGAGCAGTACTTC	CASSRTYEQYF
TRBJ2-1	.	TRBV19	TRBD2	TGTGGCACAGCGCCCTGGGAAGCGGGAGCCAATGAGCAGTTCTTC	CGTAPWEAGANEQFF
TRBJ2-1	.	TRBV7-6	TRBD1	TGTGCCAGCAGCCCCTCATACAGGGGTAAAAGCTCCTACAATGAGCAGTTCTTC	CASSPSYRGKSSYNEQFF
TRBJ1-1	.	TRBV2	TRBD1	TGTGCCAGCAGCGCACAGGGGGTGGCTAACACTGAAGCTTTCTTT	CASSAQGVANTEAFF
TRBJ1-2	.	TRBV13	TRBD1	TGTGCCAGCAGCTTTGGGACAGTAAGGAATGGCTACACCTTC	CASSFGTVRNGYTF
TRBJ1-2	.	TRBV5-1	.	TGCGCCAGCAGCGTATCCGAGGGATCTAACTATGGCTACACCTTC	CASSVSEGSNYGYTF
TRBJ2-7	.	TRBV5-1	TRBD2	TGCGCCAGCAGCCCGGGGACTAGCGGGAGAAAGAAGGACGAGCAGTACTTC	CASSPGTSGRKKDEQYF
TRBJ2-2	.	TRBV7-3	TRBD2	TGTGCCAGCAGGCCCCATACTAGCGGAGGGCAGACCGGGGAGCTGTTTTTT	CASRPHTSGGQTGELFF
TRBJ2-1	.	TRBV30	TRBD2	TGTGCCTGGAGTGTACGGGCTAGCGGGAACAATGAGCAGTTCTTC	CAWSVRASGNNEQFF
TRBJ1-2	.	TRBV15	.	TGTGCCACCAGGCCCGCAGGGGACCCCTATGGCTACACCTTC	CATRPAGDPYGYTF
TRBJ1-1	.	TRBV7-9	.	TGTGCCAGCAGCTTAGGGATGGGGCCGAACACTGAAGCTTTCTTT	CASSLGMGPNTEAFF
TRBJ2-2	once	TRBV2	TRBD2	TGTGCCAGCTCGAATGTTGCGGGAGGGACCGGGGAGCTGTTTTTT	CASSNVAGGTGELFF
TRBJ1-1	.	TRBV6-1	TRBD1	TGTGCCAGCAACCGACAGGGGGCAAGGTTGGAGGCTTTCTTT	CASNRQGARLEAFF
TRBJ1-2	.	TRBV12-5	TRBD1	TGTGCTAGTGGTTGGGGACAGGGATACAACTATGGCTACACCTTC	CASGWGQGYNYGYTF
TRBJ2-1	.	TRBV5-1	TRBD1	TGCGCCAGCAGCACGACAGGGACCGACTACAATGAGCAGTTCTTC	CASSTTGTDYNEQFF
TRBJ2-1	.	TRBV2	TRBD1	TGTGCCAGCGCGACAGGGTCCTACAATGAGCAGTTCTTC	CASATGSYNEQFF
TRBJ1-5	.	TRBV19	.	TGTGCCAGTAGTAACACCACGAATCAGCCCCAGCATTTT	CASSNTTNQPQHF
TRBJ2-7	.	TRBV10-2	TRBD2	TGCGCCAGCAGTGAGTCTAGCGGGAGGTTATCCTCCTACGAGCAGTACTTC	CASSESSGRLSSYEQYF
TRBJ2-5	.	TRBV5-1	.	TGCGCCAGCAGCCAGGGGTCGGGTAAGACCCAGTACTTC	CASSQGSGKTQYF
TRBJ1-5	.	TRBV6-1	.	TGTGCCAGCAGTCCAGGGTTTGGGGGCAATCAGCCCCAGCATTTT	CASSPGFGGNQPQHF
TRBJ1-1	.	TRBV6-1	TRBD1	TGTGCCAGCAAGGACAGGGGGCAGGGGAACACTGAAGCTTTCTTT	CASKDRGQGNTEAFF